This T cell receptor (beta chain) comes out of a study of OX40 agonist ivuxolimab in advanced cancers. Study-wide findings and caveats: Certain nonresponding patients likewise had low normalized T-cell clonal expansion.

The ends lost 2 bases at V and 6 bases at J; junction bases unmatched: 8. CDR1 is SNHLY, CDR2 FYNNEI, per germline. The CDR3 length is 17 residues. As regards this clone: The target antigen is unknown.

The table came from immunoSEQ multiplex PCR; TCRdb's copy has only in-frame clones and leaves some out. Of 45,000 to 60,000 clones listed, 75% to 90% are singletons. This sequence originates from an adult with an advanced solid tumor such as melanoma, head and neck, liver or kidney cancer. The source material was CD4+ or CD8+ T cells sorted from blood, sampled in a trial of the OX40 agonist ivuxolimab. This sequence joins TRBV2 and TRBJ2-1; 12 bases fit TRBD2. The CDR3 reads CASSETPTSGGFNEQFF. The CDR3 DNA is TGTGCCAGCAGTGAAACCCCGACTAGCGGGGGCTTCAATGAGCAGTTCTTC.